This T cell receptor beta chain was obtained from a study of T cell repertoires in cytomegalovirus infection. Turning to the study itself: CMV infection and matching HLA type were both indicated by public TCR beta signatures. Study-level results: HLA-C-restricted CMV clonotypes gave the most frequent clonotype in two of eight donors. Cumulative frequency of public TCR beta families picked out carriers of CMV plus the relevant HLA.

This clonotype has ten or more counts. Its antigen remains unknown. A single record per CDR3 protein comes from TCRdb applying MiXCR to the reads. The sample lists 700,000 to 900,000 distinct CDR3 sequences; approximately 32% were seen once. The CDR3 totals 17 residues. The germline V gene has CDR1 SEHNR and CDR2 FQNEAQ (reference sequence). The V gene lost 5 bases and the J gene lost 5 bases, with 24 bases spanning the gap. The sequence was collected from a human donor in good health (CMV status not recorded). Some clones in this sample may be carry-over from other donors' samples. V gene TRBV7-9 combines with J gene TRBJ1-2; tentatively, D is TRBD1 (5 bases). The specimen was cultured CD8+ T cells from PBMCs, collected from culture after CMV antigen stimulation. The CDR3 DNA follows: TGTGCCAGCAGCGTGACCGTCAGGGCAGGGAATTGGTATGGCTACACCTTC. Amino acid sequence: CASSVTVRAGNWYGYTF.